This TCR beta chain was sequenced during a study of T cells in Graves' hyperthyroidism and ophthalmopathy. An absence of ophthalmopathy progression within 18 months meant stable Graves' hyperthyroidism. Exclusion followed for patients with uncontrolled infection, other autoimmune disease, pregnancy or lactation. Based on clinical symptoms, serum thyroxine and TRAb, thyroid ultrasound and orbital computed tomography, diagnoses were reached. Using approximately 10 ml of fresh peripheral blood, PBMCs were prepared. The junction had 6 bases not matched to a gene; V was cut back by 8 bases and J by 1 base. There are 14 residues in the CDR3. Germline V CDR1 and CDR2: ENHRY, SYGVKD. RNA transcripts provided the source from which TCR beta CDR3 regions were amplified. Using the HTBI primer set, a first-round RT-PCR was run on the TCR CDR3. TCRdb itself ran the multiplex PCR reads through MiXCR, one entry per CDR3 protein. Counted here are approximately 740,000 distinct CDR3 sequences, around 15% occurring once; the ten biggest clones make up roughly a tenth.

This clonotype was seen only a few times. The sample taken for sequencing was blood. The clonotype comes from a woman aged 18-29 years with Graves' hyperthyroidism. V gene TRBV10-3 combines with J gene TRBJ2-3, with 7 bases matching TRBD1. The CDR3 DNA sequence: TGTGCCATCGGCGGCACAGGGGGCACAGATACGCAGTATTTT. It encodes CAIGGTGGTDTQYF.